These 4 T cell receptor beta chains came from one sample sequenced in a study of long-term antiretroviral therapy in people with HIV. Samples were assayed with immunoSEQ v3.0 at survey level. TCRdb's table, derived via immunoSEQ multiplex PCR, lists solely in-frame clones and lacks some. This sample has 20,000 to 30,000 clones, with around 86% found just once. Sample: unsorted PBMCs, taken at the start of antiretroviral therapy, before treatment. The source is a woman between 18 and 29 years old with HIV.

The V call is TRBV25-1, the J call TRBJ1-1; D remains unclear. This CDR3 comprises 13 residues. V lost 9 bases to trimming and J lost 4 bases, with 15 bases between them. In germline, CDR1 is MGHDK, CDR2 SYGVNS. The CDR3 DNA is TGTGCCAGATGCCCGCCAGCCAGCACTGAAGCTTTCTTT. Translation gives CARCPPASTEAFF.

Only a few counts were recorded for this clone. The V call is TRBV10-3, the J call TRBJ1-2; D is possibly TRBD1 (6 bases). CDR1 and CDR2 from the germline V gene are ENHRY and SYGVKD. Between the trimmed V and J ends, which lost 6 bases and 6 bases, there was a span of 14 bases. This CDR3 spans 13 amino acids. CDR3 sequence: CAISGDRIDGYTF. The CDR3 coding sequence is TGTGCCATCAGCGGCGACAGGATAGATGGCTACACCTTC.

Concerning this clone: An end of the junction does not agree with germline; a read error may underlie this. The V gene is TRBV7-7, the J gene TRBJ2-2; D is uncertain. Germline V gene lookup returns CDR1 SSHAT and CDR2 FNYEAQ (reference sequence). The CDR3 extends over 14 amino acids. In DNA form, the CDR3 reads TGTGCTAGCAGCCCCTCGGTTAACACCGGGGAGCTGTTTTTT. Translated, it gives CASSPSVNTGELFF. The complete variable domain, with remaining parts taken from reference TRBV7-7 and TRBJ2-2, reads GAGVSQSPRYKVTKRGQDVTLRCDPISSHATLYWYQQALGQGPEFLTYFNYEAQPDKSGLPSDRFSAERPEGSISTLTIQRTEQRDSAMYRCASSPSVNTGELFFGEGSRLTVL.

The genes are TRBV6-5 and TRBJ1-5, with D hard to call. The germline V gene encodes CDR1 MNHEY and CDR2 SVGAGI. The CDR3 covers 13 residues. Trimming took off 6 bases at V and 7 bases at J, with 13 bases between the two ends. The CDR3 region has the DNA TGTGCCAGCAGGTCGACAAAGGGACAGCCCCAGCATTTT. Its translation: CASRSTKGQPQHF.